Described below is a single TCR beta chain sequence and its context. This entry comes from a study of blood T cell repertoires in COVID-19. Overall study: Both acute and convalescent COVID-19 samples were obtained from the United States, Italy and Spain. PBMCs, B-cell-depleted T cells, or T cells provided the cDNA or gDNA that made up the material.

The CDR3 contains 15 residues. Looked up from germline, CDR1 is MDHEN and CDR2 is SYDVKM. After removal of 3 bases from V and 3 bases from J, the junction contained 5 bases not matched to a gene. Authors' analysis steps: How many nucleated cells were present was estimated from reference gene primer amplification. The protocol was immunoSEQ multiplex PCR, while the TCRdb copy is restricted to in-frame clones and leaves out a portion. V and J calls and clone size are copied from that table; D and trimming were computed from the DNA. The sample has roughly 250,000 clones, roughly 90% seen once; the top ten hold just over 7%.

The sequencing sample was made of peripheral blood. The V and J genes are TRBV28 and TRBJ2-3, with 8 bases fitting TRBD1. The sequence derives from a man between 60 and 70 years old who had recovered from COVID-19. The CDR3 reads CASSFRQGATDTQYF. As DNA, the CDR3 is TGTGCCAGCAGTTTCCGTCAGGGGGCAACAGATACGCAGTATTTT.